This T cell receptor beta chain was retrieved from a study of T cells after yellow fever vaccination. J lost 9 bases, V lost 6 bases, and 14 bases had no gene match. Germline V CDR1 and CDR2: SGHTA, FQGNSA. CDR3 size: 16 residues. Template switching with 5'RACE generated the TCR cDNA and added a universal primer site and UMIs. TCRdb redid the calling of the 5' RACE reads with MiXCR, one entry per CDR3 protein. Altogether around 300,000 distinct CDR3 sequences are present, about an eighth being singletons, with the ten largest covering 0.4% to 0.55%. The chain is built from TRBV7-2 and TRBJ2-1, with 10 bases lining up with TRBD2. The sample here was CD4+ T cells sorted from PBMCs, taken 45 days after the yellow fever booster vaccination. This TCR was recovered from a man aged 30 to 45 who received the YFV17D yellow fever vaccine. For the CDR3, the DNA is TGTGCCAGCAGACTACCGGGACTAGCGAACGGGGCTGAGCAGTTCTTC. Its translation: CASRLPGLANGAEQFF.